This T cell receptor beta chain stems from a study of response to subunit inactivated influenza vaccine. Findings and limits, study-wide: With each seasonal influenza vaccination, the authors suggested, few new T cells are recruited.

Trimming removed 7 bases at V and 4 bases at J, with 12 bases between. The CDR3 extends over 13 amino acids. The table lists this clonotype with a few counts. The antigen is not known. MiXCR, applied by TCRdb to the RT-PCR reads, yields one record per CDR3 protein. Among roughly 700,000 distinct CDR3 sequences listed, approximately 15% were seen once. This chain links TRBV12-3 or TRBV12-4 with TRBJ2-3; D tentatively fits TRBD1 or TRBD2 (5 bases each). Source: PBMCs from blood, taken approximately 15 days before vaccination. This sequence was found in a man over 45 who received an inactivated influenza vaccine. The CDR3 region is CASTRRGADTQYF. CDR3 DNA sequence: TGTGCCAGCACCCGGAGAGGGGCAGATACGCAGTATTTT.